This T cell receptor beta chain is drawn from a study of shared clonotypes between healthy human individuals. Assay execution took place at the deep level. Sequencing was performed with immunoSEQ multiplex PCR; in TCRdb, only in-frame clones are kept and a portion is missing. The repertoire includes about 2.1 million clones, 90% to 95% of them detected once, and 1.5% to 2% sits in the top ten. Whole-study findings and limits: Several donors showed sharing of about 4.7% of naive CD4 clonotypes.

The naive CD8 population came from CD45RO-negative cells selected for CCR7, without terminally differentiated effector memory CD45RA+ cells. The study drew its donors from healthy HIV-negative adults without recent acute infections or vaccinations. V lost 1 base, J lost 4 bases, and 13 bases lay in between. This CDR3 spans 16 amino acids. The germline V gene has CDR1 LGHNT and CDR2 FRNRAP. With regard to this clone: Its target is not known.

The sample taken for sequencing was naive CD8+ T cells from PBMCs. The receptor was isolated from a man between 18 and 35 years old in good health. Some clones in this sample may be carry-over from other donors' samples. The chain couples TRBV12-5 to TRBJ2-2; D perhaps matches TRBD2 (5 bases). CDR3 nucleotide sequence: TGTGCTAGTGGTTTGGGGGTAGTGGGGAGCACCGGGGAGCTGTTTTTT. It is translated as CASGLGVVGSTGELFF.